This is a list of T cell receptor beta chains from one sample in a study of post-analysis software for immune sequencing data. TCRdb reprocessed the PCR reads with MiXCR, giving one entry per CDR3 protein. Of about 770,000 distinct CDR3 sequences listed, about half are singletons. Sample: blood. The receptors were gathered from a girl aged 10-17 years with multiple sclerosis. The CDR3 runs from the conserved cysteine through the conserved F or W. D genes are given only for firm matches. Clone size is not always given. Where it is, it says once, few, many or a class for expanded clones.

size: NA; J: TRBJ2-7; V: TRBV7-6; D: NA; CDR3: CASSLEAAPSYEQYF; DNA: TGTGCCAGCAGCTTAGAGGCAGCCCCCTCCTACGAGCAGTACTTC
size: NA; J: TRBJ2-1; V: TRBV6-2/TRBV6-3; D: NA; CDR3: CASSSQERLRTYNEQFF; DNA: TGTGCCAGCAGTTCCCAGGAGCGGCTTCGAACCTACAATGAGCAGTTCTTC
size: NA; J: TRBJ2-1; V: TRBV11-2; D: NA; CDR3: CASSLGGRESMFF; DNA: TGTGCCAGCAGCTTAGGAGGTAGGGAGTCTATGTTCTTC
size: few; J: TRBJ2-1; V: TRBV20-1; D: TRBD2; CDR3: CSANGLASYNEQFF; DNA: TGCAGTGCTAACGGACTAGCCTCCTACAATGAGCAGTTCTTC
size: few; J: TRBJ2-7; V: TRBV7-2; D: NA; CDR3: CASSLEVGLYEQYF; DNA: TGTGCCAGCAGCTTAGAAGTGGGACTCTACGAGCAGTACTTC
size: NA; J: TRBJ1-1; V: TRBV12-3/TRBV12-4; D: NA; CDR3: CASSLQGTTEAFF; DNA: TGTGCCAGCAGTTTACAGGGGACTACTGAAGCTTTCTTT
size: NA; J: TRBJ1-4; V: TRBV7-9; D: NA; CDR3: CASSPLSPSGGEKLFF; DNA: TGTGCCAGCAGCCCCCTTTCGCCCAGCGGGGGTGAAAAACTGTTTTTT
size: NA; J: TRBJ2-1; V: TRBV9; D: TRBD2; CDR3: CASSGGSGLAGRNYNEQFF; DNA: TGTGCCAGCAGCGGAGGTTCGGGACTAGCGGGGAGGAACTACAATGAGCAGTTCTTC
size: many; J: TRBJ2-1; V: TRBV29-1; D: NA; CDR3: CSVDLGLVGDEQFF; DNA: TGCAGCGTTGATTTGGGGCTAGTCGGGGATGAGCAGTTCTTC
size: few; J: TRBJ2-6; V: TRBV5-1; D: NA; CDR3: CASSRKGISSGANVLTF; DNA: TGCGCCAGCAGCCGGAAGGGAATAAGCTCTGGGGCCAACGTCCTGACTTTC
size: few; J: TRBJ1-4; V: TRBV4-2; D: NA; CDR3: CASSQRQEKLFF; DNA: TGTGCCAGCAGCCAACGTCAGGAAAAACTGTTTTTT
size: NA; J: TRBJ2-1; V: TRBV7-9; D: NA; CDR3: CTSSPVGLSYNEQFF; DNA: TGTACCAGCAGCCCGGTGGGGCTGTCCTACAATGAGCAGTTCTTC
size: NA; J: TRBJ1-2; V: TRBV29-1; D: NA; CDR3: CSASTDFYTF; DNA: TGCAGCGCCTCCACGGACTTCTACACCTTC
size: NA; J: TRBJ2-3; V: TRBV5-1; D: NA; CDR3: CASSDSGTSDTQYF; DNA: TGCGCCAGCAGCGATAGCGGTACCTCAGATACGCAGTATTTT
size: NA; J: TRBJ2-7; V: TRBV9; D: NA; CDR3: CASSVEGGQQYF; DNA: TGTGCCAGCAGCGTGGAGGGTGGACAGCAGTACTTC
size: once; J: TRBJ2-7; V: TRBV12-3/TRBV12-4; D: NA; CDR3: CASSLDSVNYEQYF; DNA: TGTGCCAGCAGTTTAGACTCCGTGAACTACGAGCAGTACTTC
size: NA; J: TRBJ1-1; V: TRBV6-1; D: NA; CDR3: CASHPINTPSLNTEAFF; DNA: TGTGCCAGCCACCCAATTAATACACCGAGTCTGAACACTGAAGCTTTCTTT
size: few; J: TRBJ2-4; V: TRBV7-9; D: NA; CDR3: CASSLSIEQYF; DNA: TGTGCCAGCAGCCTAAGTATAGAGCAGTACTTC
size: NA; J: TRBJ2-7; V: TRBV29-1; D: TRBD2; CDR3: CSVEDLTSGTYEQYF; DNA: TGCAGCGTTGAAGATCTGACTAGCGGGACCTACGAGCAGTACTTC
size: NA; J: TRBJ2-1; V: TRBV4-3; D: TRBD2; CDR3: CASSPWTSYNEQFF; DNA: TGCGCCAGCAGCCCCTGGACTAGCTACAATGAGCAGTTCTTC
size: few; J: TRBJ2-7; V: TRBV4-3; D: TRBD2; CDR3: CASSQAWGTSVIYEQYF; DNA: TGCGCCAGCAGCCAAGCTTGGGGGACTAGCGTCATCTACGAGCAGTACTTC
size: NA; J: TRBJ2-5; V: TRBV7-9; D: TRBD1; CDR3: CASSSIQQGSGETQYF; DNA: TGTGCCAGCAGCAGTATTCAACAGGGGTCGGGTGAGACCCAGTACTTC
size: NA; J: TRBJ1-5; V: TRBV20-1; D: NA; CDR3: CSARDRDSNQPQHF; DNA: TGCAGTGCTAGAGACAGGGATAGCAATCAGCCCCAGCATTTT
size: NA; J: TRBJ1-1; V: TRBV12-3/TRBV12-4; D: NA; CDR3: CASTHSRGRERAEAFF; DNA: TGTGCCAGCACCCATTCGAGGGGCAGGGAAAGGGCTGAAGCTTTCTTT